The source of this T cell receptor (beta chain) is a study of graft-versus-host responses after intestinal transplantation. Study background: Recipients had transplants, and these were multivisceral, liver-intestinal, or isolated intestinal. Study-level findings and limits: Graft-donor T cell macrochimerism coincided with high graft-versus-host to host-versus-graft clonal ratios in allografts.

Turning to this clone: Its specificity is not known.

Method: immunoSEQ multiplex PCR; TCRdb's copy keeps in-frame clones and lacks some. The sample has approximately 39,000 clones; around 94% are singletons. The CDR3 totals 11 residues. The germline CDR1 and CDR2 sequences are SNHLY and FYNNEI. The germline V and J ends were trimmed by 8 bases and 4 bases, with 9 bases remaining between them. V usage is TRBV2 and J usage is TRBJ2-7; D is unresolved. The sample was unstimulated CD4+ T cells sorted from spleen or lymph node cells, taken before transplant. This receptor was taken from a human donor who was the organ donor for an intestinal transplant. The CDR3 region has the DNA TGTGCCAGCGTCGTCTCGTACGAGCAGTACTTC. This gives the protein CASVVSYEQYF.